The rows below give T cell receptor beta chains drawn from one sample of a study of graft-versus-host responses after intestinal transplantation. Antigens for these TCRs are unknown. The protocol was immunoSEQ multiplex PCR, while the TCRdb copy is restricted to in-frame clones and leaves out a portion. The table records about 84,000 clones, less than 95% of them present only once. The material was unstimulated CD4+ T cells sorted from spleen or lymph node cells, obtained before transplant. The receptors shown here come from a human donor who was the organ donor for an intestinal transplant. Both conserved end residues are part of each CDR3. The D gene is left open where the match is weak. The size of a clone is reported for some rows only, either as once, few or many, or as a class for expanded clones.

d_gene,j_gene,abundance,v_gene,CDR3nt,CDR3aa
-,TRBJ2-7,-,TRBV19,TGTGCCAGTAGTACCGGGAGCTCCTACGAGCAGTACTTC,CASSTGSSYEQYF
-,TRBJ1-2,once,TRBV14,TGTGCCAGCAGCCAAGATTCATCTCCGAGTACTAACTATGGCTACACCTTC,CASSQDSSPSTNYGYTF
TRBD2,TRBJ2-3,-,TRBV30,TGTGCCTGGAGTTCGAGCGGGGATTCATATTTT,CAWSSSGDSYF
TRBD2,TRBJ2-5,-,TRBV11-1,TGTGCCAGCAGAGGGACTAGCGGTCAAGAGACCCAGTACTTC,CASRGTSGQETQYF
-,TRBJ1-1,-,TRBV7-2,TGTGCCAGCAGCCCCCGGGACAAGCCAAGAGTTGTAGCTTTCTTT,CASSPRDKPRVVAFF
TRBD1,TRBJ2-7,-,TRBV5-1,TGCGCCAGCAGCTTGGACGTGACAGGGCAATACGAGCAGTACTTC,CASSLDVTGQYEQYF
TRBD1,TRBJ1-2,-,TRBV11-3,TGTGCCAGCAGCTTAGGGCTTGGAGGAGGGACAGGGAAGGCCTATGGCTACACCTTC,CASSLGLGGGTGKAYGYTF
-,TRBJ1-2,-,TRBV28,TGTGCCAGCAGTTTCCCACTCAAGGACAGACGATATGGCTACACCTTC,CASSFPLKDRRYGYTF
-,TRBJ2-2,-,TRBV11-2,TGTGCCAGCAGCACTAGGAGCGCGAACACCGGGGAGCTGTTTTTT,CASSTRSANTGELFF
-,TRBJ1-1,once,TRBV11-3,TGTGCCAGCAGCTTAGACAGGGGTGGGACTGAAGCTTTCTTT,CASSLDRGGTEAFF
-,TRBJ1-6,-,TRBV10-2,TGCGCCAGCATCAGCAAGGGACAAAATAATTCACCCCTCCACTTT,CASISKGQNNSPLHF
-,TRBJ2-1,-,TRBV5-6,TGTGCCAGCAGCTTGGCCAGCGGGCACTACTACAATGAGCAGTTCTTC,CASSLASGHYYNEQFF
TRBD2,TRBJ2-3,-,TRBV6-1,TGTGCCAGCAGTGAAGCGCTCGCTAGCGGGGGGGGCACAGATACGCAGTATTTT,CASSEALASGGGTDTQYF
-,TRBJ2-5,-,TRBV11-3,TGTGCCAGCAGCTTAGGAATTAGGGGGAGGGGAGAGACCCAGTACTTC,CASSLGIRGRGETQYF
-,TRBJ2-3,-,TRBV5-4,TGTGCCAGCAGCTTGGCCACTAGACCCACAGATACGCAGTATTTT,CASSLATRPTDTQYF
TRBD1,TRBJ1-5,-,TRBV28,TGTGCCAGCAGTTTGGCCGACAGGGCCCAGCCCCAGCATTTT,CASSLADRAQPQHF